This T cell receptor beta chain came from a study of cytomegalovirus exposure and HLA in healthy donors. Study-level background: Around 180 million T cells yielded roughly 100 million unique TCR beta sequences, as an earlier analysis found.

PCR used 60 Vbeta primers and 13 Jbeta primers. Sequenced by immunoSEQ multiplex PCR; TCRdb stores in-frame clones only, minus some. Counted here are roughly 100,000 clones, approximately 80% occurring once; the ten biggest clones make up around 1.5%. Turning to this clone: Its target is unknown.

Notes on the study in general: In a later analysis, at a false discovery rate of 0.05, over 15,000 TCR beta sequences matched HLA alleles. Earlier analysis found most TCR beta V segments productive about 90% or about 30% of the time. The authors enumerated over 150 TCR beta chains as linked to cytomegalovirus.

CDR1 MGHDK and CDR2 SYGVNS come from the germline V gene. This CDR3 has 14 amino acids. J gave up 13 bases and V 3 bases, and 9 bases lay outside the gene matches. The origin of this receptor is a woman aged 40 to 50 in good health and CMV-seronegative. The chain combines TRBV25-1 with TRBJ2-1; TRBD1 matches at 10 bases. Sample: PBMCs. CDR3 amino acids: CASSDWGQGQPQFF. Here the CDR3 DNA reads TGTGCCAGCAGTGACTGGGGACAGGGGCAACCACAGTTCTTC.